These 2 T cell receptor beta chains originate from one sample sequenced in a study of blood T cell repertoires in COVID-19. Measured with immunoSEQ multiplex PCR; TCRdb has only the in-frame clones, and not every one. The table has approximately 57,000 clones, about four fifths seen once. Material for sequencing was peripheral blood. The receptor set was obtained from a woman older than 75 with acute or convalescent COVID-19.

This clone showed up just once. The chain has TRBV19 and TRBJ2-1, with 9 bases matching TRBD2. CDR3 length: 15 amino acids. V lost 4 bases, J lost 1 base, and 2 bases stayed unmatched. Germline V gene lookup returns CDR1 LNHDA and CDR2 SQIVND (reference sequence). The CDR3 spells CASSTSGRSYNEQFF. For the CDR3, the DNA is TGTGCCAGTAGTACCAGCGGGAGGTCCTACAATGAGCAGTTCTTC.

CDR3 sequence reads: CASARGGGVTDTQYF. The CDR3 coding sequence is TGTGCCAGCGCCCGGGGCGGGGGGGTCACAGATACGCAGTATTTT. The genes are TRBV28 and TRBJ2-3, with 9 bases that match TRBD2. The length of the CDR3 is 15 residues. V was pared by 8 bases and J by 2 bases, with 8 bases of the junction left unmatched. The germline CDR1 and CDR2 sequences are MDHEN and SYDVKM.